Following are 24 T cell receptor beta chains from one sample sequenced in a study of patients and donors after allogeneic stem cell transplantation. MiXCR was run by TCRdb on the RT-PCR reads, yielding one entry per CDR3 protein. The data show around 150,000 distinct CDR3 sequences, with about 32% seen just once and about 3% held by the top ten. Specimen: blood, either unsorted or a sorted T cell fraction (not recorded which). The receptor set was obtained from a human donor who was either an allogeneic HSCT recipient or a stem cell or donor lymphocyte infusion donor (not recorded which). It is not recorded whose cells these are; they may come from a transplant donor.

This chain connects TRBV28 to TRBJ1-2, with D uncertain. CDR3 length equals 13 residues. CDR1 and CDR2 (germline): MDHEN, SYDVKM. V was cut by 8 bases and J by 2 bases, with 12 bases left in between. CDR3 DNA sequence: TGTGCCAGCTACAGTCCTGGGAACTATGGCTACACCTTC. Its translation: CASYSPGNYGYTF.

This clonotype was picked up many times. The rearrangement links TRBV4-2 to TRBJ1-5; the D gene is possibly TRBD1 (6 bases). CDR1 and CDR2 (germline): LGHNA, YNFKEQ. The CDR3 runs to 15 residues. V dropped 0 bases and J dropped 3 bases, with 9 bases sitting between them. CDR3 region: CASSQDGDNNQPQHF. CDR3 coding DNA: TGTGCCAGCAGCCAAGACGGGGACAACAATCAGCCCCAGCATTTT.

The V call is TRBV19, the J call TRBJ2-7; TRBD2 aligns across 9 bases. The CDR3 totals 15 residues. With 4 bases clipped from V and 7 bases from J, the junction kept 11 bases outside the gene matches. Germline assignment: CDR1 LNHDA and CDR2 SQIVND (reference sequence). The CDR3 protein is CASSRLAASVEEQYF. The CDR3 DNA follows: TGTGCCAGTAGTAGACTAGCGGCCAGCGTGGAGGAGCAGTACTTC. Based on the CDR3 plus reference TRBV19 and TRBJ2-7, the full variable domain is DGGITQSPKYLFRKEGQNVTLSCEQNLNHDAMYWYRQDPGQGLRLIYYSQIVNDFQKGDIAEGYSVSREKKESFPLTVTSAQKNPTAFYLCASSRLAASVEEQYFGPGTRLTVT.

This clonotype appeared a single time. The junction departs from the called germline gene at one end, perhaps through a read error. The rearrangement joins TRBV28 to TRBJ2-5; no clear D gene. From germline, CDR1 is MDHEN and CDR2 SYDVKM. This CDR3 contains 11 residues. The CDR3 nucleotides are TGTGCCAGCAGTCACCAAGGGACCCAGTACTTC. Its translation: CASSHQGTQYF.

J is TRBJ2-7 and V is TRBV20-1; 7 bases are a match to TRBD1. The junction had 15 bases not matched to a gene; V was cut back by 6 bases and J by 7 bases. Germline V gene lookup returns CDR1 DFQATT and CDR2 SNEGSKA (reference sequence). This CDR3 spans 14 amino acids. CDR3 region: CSATHGTALKEQYF. CDR3 nucleotides: TGCAGTGCGACTCACGGGACAGCCCTTAAAGAGCAGTACTTC.

The genes are TRBV7-9 and TRBJ2-7; 7 bases agree with TRBD1. CDR1 SEHNR and CDR2 FQNEAQ come from the germline V gene (reference sequence). Trimming at V came to 8 bases and at J to 3 bases, leaving 7 bases not matched to a gene. The CDR3 has 13 residues. CDR3 in DNA: TGTGCCAGCCAGGGGACAGCCCGCTACGAGCAGTACTTC. Translated, it gives CASQGTARYEQYF.

This clonotype was counted between two and nine times. The chain joins TRBV12-3 or TRBV12-4 to TRBJ1-2; tentative D call: TRBD1 (5 bases). V gave up 4 bases and J gave up 6 bases, with 15 bases separating them. The CDR3 sequence is 14 residues long. The CDR3 nucleotides are TGTGCCAGCAGTTCCTTCGAAGGGGAGGATGGCTACACCTTC. It translates to CASSSFEGEDGYTF.

The genes are TRBV6-5 and TRBJ2-1; 9 bases agree with TRBD2. The V and J ends lost 8 bases and 3 bases, in that order; junction bases with no gene match: 5. Germline V gene sequence: CDR1 MNHEY, CDR2 SVGAGI. The CDR3 loop spans 14 amino acids. The CDR3 loop reads CASGSLAGYNEQFF. In DNA form, the CDR3 reads TGTGCCAGCGGCTCACTAGCGGGCTACAATGAGCAGTTCTTC.

This chain connects TRBV4-3 to TRBJ2-1; D might be TRBD1 or TRBD2, each matching 5 bases. The CDR3 runs 15 residues. V was clipped by 6 bases and J by 5 bases, with 17 bases between them. Germline V gives CDR1 LGHNA, CDR2 YSLEER. The CDR3 DNA follows: TGCGCCAGCAGACGGTGGGACGAGGGAGACAATGAGCAGTTCTTC. This sequence encodes CASRRWDEGDNEQFF.

The CDR3 DNA reads as TGTGCCAGCAGCCGTGCCAGGACAGTCCAAGAGACCCAGTACTTC. Its translation: CASSRARTVQETQYF. This chain joins TRBV7-9 and TRBJ2-5; the D gene is possibly TRBD1 (6 bases). V gave up 5 bases and J gave up 1 base, with 14 bases separating them. Germline CDR1 is SEHNR and CDR2 is FQNEAQ (reference sequence). CDR3 size: 15 residues.

In DNA, the CDR3 is TGTGCCAGCAGGCAGGTCTCCTACCCCAAGCAGTTCTTC. The encoded protein is CASRQVSYPKQFF. The J gene is TRBJ2-1, the V gene TRBV7-2; D is undetermined. CDR3 size: 13 residues. V shed 6 bases and J shed 11 bases, with 17 bases lying between them. CDR1 and CDR2 from the germline V gene are SGHTA and FQGNSA.

This clonotype was counted only a few times. The chain uses TRBV7-2 and TRBJ1-4; possibly TRBD1 for D (5 bases). V was pared by 5 bases and J by 4 bases, with 11 bases between. Germline CDR1 reads SGHTA; CDR2 reads FQGNSA. The CDR3 spans 14 residues. CDR3 DNA sequence: TGTGCCAGCAGCCAGGGACCTATTAATGAAAAACTGTTTTTT. Translated: CASSQGPINEKLFF.

CDR3 loop: CSAGQGLRETQYF. The CDR3 coding sequence is TGCAGCGCAGGACAGGGATTGAGAGAGACCCAGTACTTC. V gene TRBV29-1 combines with J gene TRBJ2-5; TRBD1 matches 8 bases. This CDR3 has 13 residues. Germline V gene sequence: CDR1 SQVTM, CDR2 ANQGSEA. V lost 7 bases, J lost 4 bases, and 8 bases stayed unmatched.

This clonotype has just a few counts. The chain employs TRBV6-5 and TRBJ2-5; D is unresolved. Germline assignment: CDR1 MNHEY and CDR2 SVGAGI. The CDR3 runs to 16 residues. V was trimmed by 0 bases and J by 5 bases, leaving 16 bases between them. The CDR3 spells CASSYSMIQWTETQYF. CDR3 DNA sequence: TGTGCCAGCAGTTACTCGATGATTCAGTGGACGGAGACCCAGTACTTC.

This clonotype was counted only a few times. The chain employs TRBV4-3 and TRBJ1-4, with unresolved D. This CDR3 spans 13 amino acids. V lost 0 bases and J lost 9, with 8 bases in between. The germline gives CDR1 LGHNA, CDR2 YSLEER. Here the CDR3 reads CASSQDPPQKLFF. As DNA, the CDR3 is TGCGCCAGCAGCCAAGATCCACCCCAAAAACTGTTTTTT.

This chain joins TRBV28 and TRBJ1-6, with a tentative D call TRBD1 (5 bases). V was pared by 5 bases and J by 13 bases, with 15 bases between. CDR1 is MDHEN, CDR2 SYDVKM, per germline. This CDR3 region has 13 residues. Here the CDR3 reads CASSPGTGTPLHF. In DNA form, the CDR3 reads TGTGCCAGCAGTCCCGGGACTGGAACGCCCCTCCACTTT.

CDR3 amino acids: CASSLNRGRDGYTF. In nucleotides, the CDR3 is TGTGCCAGCAGTTTGAACAGGGGGCGGGATGGCTACACCTTC. This sequence joins TRBV27 and TRBJ1-2, with TRBD1 matching over 9 bases. V shed 3 bases and J 6 bases; nucleotides not matched to a gene: 5. CDR1 MNHEY and CDR2 SMNVEV come from the germline V gene (reference sequence). The CDR3 consists of 14 residues.

The J gene is TRBJ2-3, the V gene TRBV29-1; D gene unclear. The germline V and J ends were trimmed by 8 bases and 5 bases, with 17 bases remaining between them. This CDR3 comprises 13 residues. The germline V gene has CDR1 SQVTM and CDR2 ANQGSEA. The CDR3 loop is CSLEARIGDTQYF. The CDR3 DNA follows: TGCAGCCTCGAGGCAAGGATAGGAGATACGCAGTATTTT.

The gene calls are TRBV6-5 and TRBJ2-4; the D gene could be TRBD1 or TRBD2 (5 bases each). The CDR3 contains 15 residues. Germline loops: CDR1 MNHEY, CDR2 SVGAGI. Deletions cut 0 bases from V and 9 bases from J, with 15 bases between. The CDR3 here is CASSYSGRGQSIQYF. The CDR3 nucleotides read TGTGCCAGCAGTTACTCGGGACGGGGCCAGAGCATTCAGTACTTC.

This clonotype turned up a few times. The gene calls are TRBV28 and TRBJ2-1; 8 bases agree with TRBD1. Germline V gene sequence: CDR1 MDHEN, CDR2 SYDVKM. The junction had 3 bases not matched to a gene; V was cut back by 6 bases and J by 5 bases. The CDR3 loop spans 13 amino acids. CDR3 protein: CASRRQGHNEQFF. The CDR3 bases are TGTGCCAGCAGGAGACAGGGGCACAATGAGCAGTTCTTC.

J is TRBJ2-2 and V is TRBV7-8; 7 bases align to TRBD2. The CDR3 loop spans 17 amino acids. V trimming: 4 bases; J trimming: 1 base; junction bases outside the gene matches: 9. CDR1 is SGHVS and CDR2 is FQNEAQ in the germline V gene. The CDR3 region has the DNA TGTGCCAGCAGCTCCCCGCTAGCGGTTGGGAACACCGGGGAGCTGTTTTTT. Protein product: CASSSPLAVGNTGELFF. Full variable domain (missing parts from reference TRBV7-8 and TRBJ2-2): GAGVSQSPRYKVAKRGQDVALRCDPISGHVSLFWYQQALGQGPEFLTYFQNEAQLDKSGLPSDRFFAERPEGSVSTLKIQRTQQEDSAVYLCASSSPLAVGNTGELFFGEGSRLTVL.

The chain has TRBV2 and TRBJ2-2; D call uncertain. Germline CDR1 is SNHLY and CDR2 is FYNNEI. Trimming shortened V by 9 bases and J by 0 bases, and 8 bases separated the two germline ends. This CDR3 spans 13 amino acids. The CDR3 protein is CASWDSNTGELFF. The CDR3 DNA reads TGTGCCAGTTGGGATTCGAACACCGGGGAGCTGTTTTTT.

This clonotype came up many times. CDR3 amino acids: CAISRGQASNEKLFF. Written as DNA, the CDR3 is TGTGCCATCAGTCGCGGACAAGCCTCTAATGAAAAACTGTTTTTT. This rearrangement joins TRBV10-3 to TRBJ1-4; D may be TRBD1 (5 bases). The germline gives CDR1 ENHRY, CDR2 SYGVKD. V lost 5 bases to trimming and J lost 3 bases, with 13 bases between them. This CDR3 is built from 15 residues.

In its sample, this clonotype was seen a few times. This sequence joins TRBV20-1 and TRBJ2-7, with 8 positions matching TRBD2. The CDR3 has 14 amino acids. Trimming took 6 bases from V and 5 from J; bases not matched to a gene: 12. Germline V gene lookup returns CDR1 DFQATT and CDR2 SNEGSKA (reference sequence). The CDR3 sequence: CSATHYIAGNEQYF. CDR3 DNA sequence: TGCAGTGCCACCCACTACATAGCGGGAAACGAGCAGTACTTC.